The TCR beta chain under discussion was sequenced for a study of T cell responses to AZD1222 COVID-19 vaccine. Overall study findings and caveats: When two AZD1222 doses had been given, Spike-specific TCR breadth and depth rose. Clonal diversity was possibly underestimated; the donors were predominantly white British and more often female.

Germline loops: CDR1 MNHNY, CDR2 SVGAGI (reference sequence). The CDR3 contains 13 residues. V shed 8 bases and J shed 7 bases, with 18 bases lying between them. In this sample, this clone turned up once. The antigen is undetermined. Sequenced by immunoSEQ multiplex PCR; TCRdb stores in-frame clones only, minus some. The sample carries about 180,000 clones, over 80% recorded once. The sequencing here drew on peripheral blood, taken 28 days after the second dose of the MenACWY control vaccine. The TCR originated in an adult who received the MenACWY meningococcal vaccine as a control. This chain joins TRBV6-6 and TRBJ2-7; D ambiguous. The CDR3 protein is CASADRLFEEQYF. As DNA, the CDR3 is TGTGCCAGCGCGGACCGGTTGTTTGAGGAGCAGTACTTC.